What follows is one TCR beta chain and its context. The sample is drawn from a study of blood T cell repertoires in COVID-19. Turning to the study itself: Samples came from the United States, Italy and Spain, spanning acute and convalescent COVID-19. PBMCs, B-cell-depleted T cells, or T cells provided the cDNA or gDNA that made up the material.

Libraries were prepared by immunoSEQ multiplex PCR; TCRdb keeps only in-frame clonotypes and omits some of them. The data show 250,000 to 400,000 clones, about 85% seen once. V lost 8 bases, J lost 1 base, and 8 bases stayed unmatched. The length of the CDR3 is 15 residues. Germline CDR1 SNHLY, CDR2 FYNNEI. A COVID-19 case was met by exposed participants within 2 weeks before study entry. The sequence was obtained from a young woman who had been exposed to COVID-19. Sequences were obtained from PBMCs or T cells enriched from blood (not recorded which). The rearrangement joins TRBV2 to TRBJ2-3; 8 bases agree with TRBD1. The CDR3 coding sequence is TGTGCCAGCTTACCGACAGGGGCAGGCACAGATACGCAGTATTTT. Translating it yields CASLPTGAGTDTQYF.